This TCR beta chain derives from a study of shared clonotypes between healthy human individuals. Turning to the study itself: CD4 naive and memory got three plates each, CD8 naive two, CD8 memory one.

V dropped 1 base and J dropped 5 bases, with 9 bases sitting between them. Germline V CDR1 and CDR2: MNHEY, SMNVEV (reference sequence). The CDR3 spans 13 residues. Sequencing was performed with immunoSEQ multiplex PCR; in TCRdb, only in-frame clones are kept and a portion is missing. This sample carries around 1.9 million clones, roughly 95% of them seen once, and the ten largest clones take around 1.7%. Naive CD8 cells lacked CD45RO and underwent positive selection for CCR7, leaving out terminally differentiated effector memory CD45RA+ cells. The origin of this receptor is a man between 18 and 35 years old in good health. Some clones in this sample may be carry-over from other donors' samples. The sequencing input was naive CD8+ T cells from PBMCs. The chain is built from TRBV27 and TRBJ2-7, with D perhaps matching TRBD1 or TRBD2 (6 bases each). CDR3 bases: TGTGCCAGCAGTTTATGGGGGGCCCACGAGCAGTACTTC. Amino acid sequence: CASSLWGAHEQYF.